The 30 T cell receptor beta chains reported below all come from one sample, sequenced in a study of Ad26.COV2.S vaccination and SARS-CoV-2 variants (dated by TCRdb to about 2021). In light of the paper, this sample's treatment or condition label describes: roughly 19 received Ad26.COV2.S at low or high dose, single or two shots; a few received placebo; per-sample allocation not given. For vaccine and placebo recipients, repertoires were sequenced using samples collected on day 63 after the first injection. The library was generated by the immunoSEQ multiplex PCR assay. The clones in this table, taken by TCRdb from immuneACCESS, are in-frame only. Not every clone is retained; where verified, under half of the shortfall comes from an unresolved V gene, and the cause of the rest is unknown. The sample table shows fewer than 900,000 clones, and roughly nine tenths are seen once. 1.5% of the sample is held by the ten biggest clonotypes.

The sequenced sample was peripheral blood, obtained in a trial of Ad26.COV2.S vaccine versus placebo. Source of these receptors: a person between 18 and 65 years old who received the Ad26.COV2.S COVID-19 vaccine or a placebo.

This chain links TRBV5-1 with TRBJ2-1, with D perhaps TRBD2 (5 bases). The CDR3 loop spans 15 amino acids. The ends were cut back, 4 bases at V and 4 bases at J, with 15 bases in the middle. The germline CDR1 and CDR2 sequences are SGHRS and YFSETQ. The CDR3 is CASSKYSGEYNEQFF. The DNA for the CDR3 is TGCGCCAGCAGCAAATACTCCGGGGAGTACAATGAGCAGTTCTTC.

This clone was detected only a few times. The chain uses TRBV6-6 and TRBJ1-5; 10 nucleotides line up with TRBD1. This CDR3 contains 16 residues. V lost 4 bases, J lost 4 bases, and 7 bases stayed unmatched. Looked up from germline, CDR1 is MNHNY and CDR2 is SVGAGI (reference sequence). CDR3 sequence (DNA): TGTGCCAGCAGTTCGGGACAGGGGACGGGAAATCAGCCCCAGCATTTT. Its translation is CASSSGQGTGNQPQHF.

The chain has TRBV25-1 and TRBJ1-2, with 9 bases aligning to TRBD1. From germline, CDR1 is MGHDK and CDR2 SYGVNS. V was clipped by 8 bases and J by 6 bases; unmatched bases: 4. This CDR3 is built from 12 residues. For the CDR3, the DNA is TGTGCCAGCCGGGACAGGGTGGATGGCTACACCTTC. This translates into CASRDRVDGYTF.

V gene TRBV5-4 combines with J gene TRBJ2-7, with 7 nucleotides matching TRBD1. Germline V gene data show CDR1 as SGHNT and CDR2 as YYREEE (reference sequence). The CDR3 is made up of 14 amino acids. With 4 bases clipped from V and 2 bases from J, the junction kept 6 bases outside the gene matches. The DNA of the CDR3 is TGTGCCAGCAGCATACAGGGGAGCACCTACGAGCAGTACTTC. It encodes CASSIQGSTYEQYF.

This clone occurred a few times. The CDR3 coding sequence is TGTGCCTGGAGTGAAGGGGGGAGAGGTATCCGTCGTAATTCACCCCTCCACTTT. Translation gives CAWSEGGRGIRRNSPLHF. This rearrangement joins TRBV30 to TRBJ1-6; the D gene is possibly TRBD1 (6 bases). V was pared by 1 base and J by 6 bases, with 22 bases between. The germline V gene has CDR1 GTSNPN and CDR2 SVGIG (reference sequence). CDR3 length: 18 residues.

In the case of this clone: The same CDR3 arises from other DNA sequences in this sample as well. V is TRBV5-1 and J is TRBJ1-6; D gene unclear. The CDR3 is made up of 14 amino acids. Trimming shortened V by 0 bases and J by 7 bases, and 8 bases separated the two germline ends. Germline V gene lookup returns CDR1 SGHRS and CDR2 YFSETQ. CDR3 residues: CASSLDSYNSPLHF. In DNA, the CDR3 is TGCGCCAGCAGCTTGGACTCATACAATTCACCCCTCCACTTT. The full variable domain, with the rest looked up from reference TRBV5-1 and TRBJ1-6, is KAGVTQTPRYLIKTRGQQVTLSCSPISGHRSVSWYQQTPGQGLQFLFEYFSETQRNKGNFPGRFSGRQFSNSRSEMNVSTLELGDSALYLCASSLDSYNSPLHFGNGTRLTVT.

This rearrangement joins TRBV7-9 to TRBJ2-7; 10 positions match TRBD2. The J segment lost 3 bases and the V segment lost 2 bases, leaving 13 bases of the junction unmatched. CDR3 length: 18 amino acids. Looked up from germline, CDR1 is SEHNR and CDR2 is FQNEAQ (reference sequence). The CDR3 reads CASSLSRASGGPSYEQYF. The CDR3 coding sequence is TGTGCCAGCAGCTTATCCCGGGCTAGCGGGGGCCCCAGCTACGAGCAGTACTTC.

The chain's CDR3 is CASSPHSGSSYNEQFF. The DNA for the CDR3 is TGTGCCAGCAGTCCCCATAGCGGAAGCTCCTACAATGAGCAGTTCTTC. The chain combines TRBV27 with TRBJ2-1, with D perhaps matching TRBD2 (6 bases). This CDR3 comprises 16 residues. Trimming took 5 bases from V and 0 from J, leaving 14 bases between them. CDR1 is MNHEY, CDR2 SMNVEV, per germline (reference sequence).

The chain employs TRBV2 and TRBJ1-4; 7 bases align to TRBD1. V trimming: 4 bases; J trimming: 8 bases; junction bases outside the gene matches: 7. Looked up from germline, CDR1 is SNHLY and CDR2 is FYNNEI. CDR3 length: 14 amino acids. CDR3 in DNA: TGTGCCAGCAGTGCCAGGGGGGTAGGGGAAAAACTGTTTTTT. Residues: CASSARGVGEKLFF.

The rearrangement links TRBV10-3 to TRBJ1-6; D is unclear. Germline CDR1 reads ENHRY; CDR2 reads SYGVKD. This CDR3 comprises 16 residues. Trimming left V 2 bases short and J 6 bases short, with 14 bases between. DNA for the CDR3: TGTGCCATCAGTGAGACACGAGGCGCTGGTAATTCACCCCTCCACTTT. Encoded protein: CAISETRGAGNSPLHF.

This sequence joins TRBV3-1 (or the pseudogene TRBV3-2) and TRBJ2-7; 7 bases fit TRBD2. Losses at the gene ends were 3 bases for V and 4 bases for J; bases not matched to a gene: 3. There are 13 residues in the CDR3. Germline V gives CDR1 LGHDT, CDR2 YNNKEL (reference sequence). For the CDR3, the DNA is TGTGCCAGCAGCCAGGGACTATTGTACGAGCAGTACTTC. Amino acids: CASSQGLLYEQYF.

V gene TRBV24-1 combines with J gene TRBJ1-1; 7 positions match TRBD1. The ends lost 10 bases at V and 0 bases at J; junction bases unmatched: 7. CDR3 length: 14 amino acids. CDR1 KGHDR and CDR2 SFDVKD come from the germline V gene. In DNA, the CDR3 is TGTGCCACGAGACAGGGTAAGGTGAACACTGAAGCTTTCTTT. Protein sequence: CATRQGKVNTEAFF.

V usage is TRBV6-1 and J usage is TRBJ2-1; tentative D call: TRBD2 (5 bases). The ends were cut back, 0 bases at V and 0 bases at J, with 9 bases in the middle. The CDR3 runs 16 residues. Per the germline V gene, CDR1 is MNHNS and CDR2 is SASEGT. CDR3 coding DNA: TGTGCCAGCAGTGAAGCCTTCGAGGGCTCCTACAATGAGCAGTTCTTC. Its translation is CASSEAFEGSYNEQFF.

The gene calls are TRBV6-2 or TRBV6-3 and TRBJ2-7; D unresolved. This CDR3 is 12 amino acids long. Germline V gene sequence: CDR1 MNHEY, CDR2 SVGEGT. V was trimmed by 4 bases and J by 4 bases, leaving 8 bases between them. The CDR3 bases are TGTGCCAGCAGTTTCGGCAATTACGAGCAGTACTTC. As protein: CASSFGNYEQYF.

V and J are TRBV6-5 and TRBJ2-2; D remains unclear. V was shortened by 3 bases and J by 7 bases, with 6 bases between the two germline ends. The CDR3 contains 12 residues. CDR1 is MNHEY, CDR2 SVGAGI, per germline. CDR3 in amino acids: CASSYRSGELFF. CDR3 nucleotide sequence: TGTGCCAGCAGTTATCGGAGCGGGGAGCTGTTTTTT.

The chain uses TRBV3-1 (or the pseudogene TRBV3-2) and TRBJ1-3; D gene unclear. This CDR3 is built from 14 residues. In germline, CDR1 is LGHDT, CDR2 YNNKEL (reference sequence). Trimming pared 7 bases from V and 2 bases from J, leaving 12 bases between. CDR3 in DNA: TGTGCCAGCACCCTCTCAGAGGCTGGAAACACCATATATTTT. This encodes CASTLSEAGNTIYF.

The chain is built from TRBV27 and TRBJ2-7; a possible D gene is TRBD1 (6 bases). V lost 4 bases, J lost 2 bases, and 12 bases lay in between. Germline CDR1 MNHEY, CDR2 SMNVEV (reference sequence). This CDR3 contains 14 residues. In DNA, the CDR3 is TGTGCCAGCAGTTCACAGGGAACTACCTACGAGCAGTACTTC. The encoded protein is CASSSQGTTYEQYF.

The chain links TRBV3-1 (or the pseudogene TRBV3-2) to TRBJ1-5; 8 bases line up with TRBD1. The CDR3 is made up of 16 amino acids. CDR1 and CDR2 (germline): LGHDT, YNNKEL (reference sequence). With 8 bases clipped from V and 4 bases from J, the junction kept 13 bases outside the gene matches. Here the CDR3 reads CASPRRTGRGNQPQHF. The CDR3 coding sequence is TGTGCCAGCCCCAGGAGGACAGGGAGAGGAAATCAGCCCCAGCATTTT.

This chain uses TRBV5-6 with TRBJ2-7, with D possibly matching TRBD1 (6 bases). The germline V gene encodes CDR1 SGHDT and CDR2 YYEEEE. This CDR3 region has 14 residues. Between the trimmed V and J ends, which lost 4 bases and 2 bases, there was a span of 13 bases. The CDR3 loop is CASSLGQSAYEQYF. CDR3 DNA sequence: TGTGCCAGCAGCCTAGGACAGAGCGCCTACGAGCAGTACTTC.

V gene TRBV11-2 combines with J gene TRBJ2-7; D unclear. V lost 1 base, J lost 4 bases, and 8 bases lay in between. The CDR3 contains 13 residues. Germline V gene sequence: CDR1 SGHAT, CDR2 FQNNGV. CDR3 residues: CASSLVGKYEQYF. The CDR3 DNA is TGTGCCAGCAGCTTAGTAGGGAAATACGAGCAGTACTTC. The whole variable domain, filled in from reference TRBV11-2 and TRBJ2-7, reads EAGVAQSPRYKIIEKRQSVAFWCNPISGHATLYWYQQILGQGPKLLIQFQNNGVVDDSQLPKDRFSAERLKGVDSTLKIQPAKLEDSAVYLCASSLVGKYEQYFGPGTRLTVT.

The gene calls are TRBV4-1 and TRBJ1-2, with TRBD1 as a possible D gene (5 bases). Trimming pared 4 bases from V and 2 bases from J, leaving 17 bases between. This CDR3 is 16 amino acids long. The germline V gene has CDR1 MGHRA and CDR2 YSYEKL. In DNA form, the CDR3 reads TGCGCCAGCAGCCGAGGGTCGGGGGAGGACAACTATGGCTACACCTTC. Translated: CASSRGSGEDNYGYTF.

In DNA form, the CDR3 reads TGTGCCAGCAGTTTATCCGGGGGCCGCAGGAACACTGAAGCTTTCTTT. This sequence encodes CASSLSGGRRNTEAFF. The chain has TRBV6-6 and TRBJ1-1; D is possibly TRBD1 (6 bases). The CDR3 length is 16 residues. Per germline, CDR1 MNHNY and CDR2 SVGAGI (reference sequence). V lost 4 bases, J lost 1 base, and 16 bases lay in between.

V and J are TRBV5-1 and TRBJ2-7, with unresolved D. This CDR3 comprises 13 residues. The ends were cut back, 4 bases at V and 2 bases at J, with 10 bases in the middle. Germline CDR1 is SGHRS and CDR2 is YFSETQ. The CDR3: CASSPYTAYEQYF. CDR3 in DNA: TGCGCCAGCAGCCCTTATACAGCCTACGAGCAGTACTTC.

This chain's CDR3 is CASSPGQGAIQPQHF. CDR3 bases: TGTGCCAGCTCACCCGGACAGGGGGCTATTCAGCCCCAGCATTTT. The rearrangement joins TRBV18 to TRBJ1-5; 11 bases match TRBD1. Trimming cost V 3 bases and J 6 bases; bases outside gene matches: 4. Germline V gene lookup returns CDR1 KGHSH and CDR2 LQKENI. The CDR3 covers 15 residues.

This chain uses TRBV20-1 with TRBJ2-1, with TRBD2 matching 9 bases. Per germline, CDR1 DFQATT and CDR2 SNEGSKA (reference sequence). After removal of 3 bases from V and 6 bases from J, the junction contained 9 bases not matched to a gene. CDR3 length: 15 amino acids. The CDR3 DNA is TGCAGTGCTAGTATGGCGGGAGGGCATGTCAATGAGCAGTTCTTC. Protein product: CSASMAGGHVNEQFF.

In this sample, this clone is medium-sized. This sample includes further DNA sequences coding for the same CDR3. The chain carries TRBV10-3 and TRBJ1-3, with D unclear. The V end was cut by 0 bases, the J end by 4 bases, with 4 bases between. The CDR3 has 13 amino acids. From germline, CDR1 is ENHRY and CDR2 SYGVKD. The CDR3 reads CAISESSGNTIYF. In nucleotides, the CDR3 is TGTGCCATCAGTGAGTCGTCGGGAAACACCATATATTTT.

The gene calls are TRBV3-1 (or the pseudogene TRBV3-2) and TRBJ1-2; D gene ambiguous. V gave up 3 bases and J gave up 2 bases, with 13 bases separating them. The CDR3 totals 15 residues. Germline loops: CDR1 LGHDT, CDR2 YNNKEL (reference sequence). DNA of the CDR3: TGTGCCAGCAGCCAGCTCAGCGGATTAAACTATGGCTACACCTTC. Amino acid sequence: CASSQLSGLNYGYTF.

This rearrangement joins TRBV7-9 to TRBJ1-2; no clear D. V was trimmed by 1 base and J by 4 bases, leaving 10 bases between them. Germline V gene lookup returns CDR1 SEHNR and CDR2 FQNEAQ (reference sequence). The CDR3 loop spans 14 amino acids. The CDR3: CASSLEAGSYGYTF. In DNA, the CDR3 is TGTGCCAGCAGCTTAGAGGCAGGATCCTATGGCTACACCTTC.

The rearrangement uses TRBV7-2 and TRBJ1-5; D gene unclear. This CDR3 has 13 amino acids. From germline, CDR1 is SGHTA and CDR2 FQGNSA. The V gene lost 2 bases and the J gene lost 4 bases, with 6 bases spanning the gap. CDR3: CASSLSWNQPQHF. CDR3 bases: TGTGCCAGCAGCTTAAGTTGGAATCAGCCCCAGCATTTT.

V usage is TRBV9 and J usage is TRBJ1-2; D remains ambiguous. The CDR3 runs to 15 residues. Germline assignment: CDR1 SGDLS and CDR2 YYNGEE. Deletions cut 3 bases from V and 1 base from J, with 13 bases between. DNA of the CDR3: TGTGCCAGCAGCGCCGCCGGCCGAAGTAACTATGGCTACACCTTC. Translated: CASSAAGRSNYGYTF. Full variable domain (remainder filled in from reference TRBV9 and TRBJ1-2): DSGVTQTPKHLITATGQRVTLRCSPRSGDLSVYWYQQSLDQGLQFLIQYYNGEERAKGNILERFSAQQFPDLHSELNLSSLELGDSALYFCASSAAGRSNYGYTFGSGTRLTVV.